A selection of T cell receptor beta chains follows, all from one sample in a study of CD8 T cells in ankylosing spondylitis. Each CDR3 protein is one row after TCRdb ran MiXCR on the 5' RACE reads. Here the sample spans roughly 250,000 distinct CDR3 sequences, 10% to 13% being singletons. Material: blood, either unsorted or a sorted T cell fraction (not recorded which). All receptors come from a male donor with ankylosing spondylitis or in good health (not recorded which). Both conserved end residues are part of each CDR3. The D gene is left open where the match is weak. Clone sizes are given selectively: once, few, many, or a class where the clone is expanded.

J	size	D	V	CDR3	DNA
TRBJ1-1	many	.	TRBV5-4	CASSVPPGRLNTEAFF	TGTGCCAGCAGCGTACCACCGGGACGGCTGAACACTGAAGCTTTCTTT
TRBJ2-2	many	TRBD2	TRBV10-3	CAIRRGGGPANTGELFF	TGTGCCATCCGCCGCGGGGGGGGACCTGCGAACACCGGGGAGCTGTTTTTT
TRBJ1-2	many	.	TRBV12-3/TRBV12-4	CASSPANYGYTF	TGTGCCAGCAGTCCGGCTAACTATGGCTACACCTTC
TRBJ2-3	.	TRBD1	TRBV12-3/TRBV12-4	CASSLGRTGSSTDTQYF	TGTGCCAGCAGCCTAGGCCGGACAGGGAGTAGCACAGATACGCAGTATTTT
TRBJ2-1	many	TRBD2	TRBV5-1	CASRNTGLAGVNEQFF	TGCGCCAGCAGAAATACGGGACTAGCGGGAGTAAATGAGCAGTTCTTC
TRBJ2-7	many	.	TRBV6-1	CASSEIGRGLGYEQYF	TGTGCCAGCAGTGAAATTGGTAGGGGTCTGGGCTACGAGCAGTACTTC
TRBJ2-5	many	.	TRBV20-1	CSATGLGETQYF	TGCAGTGCTACGGGGTTGGGAGAGACCCAGTACTTC
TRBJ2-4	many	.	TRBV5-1	CASSGQGTIQYF	TGCGCCAGCAGCGGGCAGGGAACCATTCAGTACTTC
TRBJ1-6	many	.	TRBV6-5	CASSYKTSYNSPLHF	TGTGCCAGCAGTTACAAAACCTCCTATAATTCACCCCTCCACTTT
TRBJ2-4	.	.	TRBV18	CASSPPSLGYIQYF	TGTGCCAGCTCACCTCCCTCTCTGGGATACATTCAGTACTTC
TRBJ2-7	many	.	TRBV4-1	CASSPGQSPTYEQYF	TGCGCCAGCAGCCCTGGTCAGTCTCCCACCTACGAGCAGTACTTC
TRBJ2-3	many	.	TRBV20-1	CSASMLPQEKVSDTQYF	TGCAGTGCTAGCATGTTACCCCAGGAAAAGGTCTCAGATACGCAGTATTTT
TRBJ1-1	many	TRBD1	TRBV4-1	CASSHEGQMNTEAFF	TGCGCCAGCAGCCACGAGGGACAGATGAACACTGAAGCTTTCTTT
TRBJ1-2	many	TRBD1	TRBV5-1	CASSSPGTATGGYTF	TGCGCCAGCAGCTCCCCCGGGACAGCTACTGGTGGCTACACCTTC
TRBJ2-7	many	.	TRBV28	CASSSQRSGSFGYEQYF	TGTGCCAGCAGTTCCCAACGGTCAGGGTCTTTCGGGTACGAGCAGTACTTC
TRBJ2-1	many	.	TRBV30	CAWNALSYNEQFF	TGTGCCTGGAATGCCCTCAGTTACAATGAGCAGTTCTTC
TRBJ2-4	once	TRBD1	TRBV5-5	CASAARTGAKNIQYF	TGTGCCAGCGCGGCCAGGACAGGAGCCAAAAACATTCAGTACTTC
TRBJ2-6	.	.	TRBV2	CASSGTSSSGANVLTF	TGTGCCAGCAGTGGGACTTCTTCCTCTGGGGCCAACGTCCTGACTTTC
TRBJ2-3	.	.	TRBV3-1	CASSQDLYTQYF	TGTGCCAGCAGCCAAGATCTATACACGCAGTATTTT
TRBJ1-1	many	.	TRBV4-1	CASSQETAVRTEAFF	TGCGCCAGCAGCCAAGAAACAGCCGTACGGACTGAAGCTTTCTTT
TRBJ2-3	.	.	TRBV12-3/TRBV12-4	CASSSVVAGYTQYF	TGTGCCAGCAGTTCGGTTGTGGCGGGGTATACGCAGTATTTT
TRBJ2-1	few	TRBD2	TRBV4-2	CASSQDVTSGSYNEQFF	TGTGCCAGCAGCCAAGACGTCACTAGCGGCTCCTACAATGAGCAGTTCTTC
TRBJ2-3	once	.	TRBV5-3	CAMGLGLFSTDTQYF	TGTGCCATGGGCCTTGGGCTCTTTAGCACAGATACGCAGTATTTT
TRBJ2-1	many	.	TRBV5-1	CASSLDAPGNNEQFF	TGCGCCAGCAGCTTGGATGCCCCGGGGAACAATGAGCAGTTCTTC
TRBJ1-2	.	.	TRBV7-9	CASSLIGTSNYGYTF	TGTGCCAGCAGCTTAATAGGGACATCTAACTATGGCTACACCTTC
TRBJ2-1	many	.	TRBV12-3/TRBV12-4	CASSLGSYNEQFF	TGTGCCAGCAGCTTAGGCTCCTACAATGAGCAGTTCTTC
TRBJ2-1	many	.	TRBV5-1	CASSLRISNEQFF	TGCGCCAGCAGCTTGAGGATTTCAAATGAGCAGTTCTTC
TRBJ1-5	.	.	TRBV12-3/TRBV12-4	CASSGAGVQPQHF	TGTGCCAGCAGTGGAGCAGGTGTTCAGCCCCAGCATTTT
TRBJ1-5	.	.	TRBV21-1	CASSPQCKSSNQPQHF	TGTGCCAGCAGCCCCCAATGCAAGAGTAGCAATCAGCCCCAGCATTTT
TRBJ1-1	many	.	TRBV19	CASSIRTGLTEAFF	TGTGCCAGTAGTATACGAACAGGGCTCACTGAAGCTTTCTTT
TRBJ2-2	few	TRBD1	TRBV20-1	CSARDPGQGDTGELFF	TGCAGTGCTAGAGATCCCGGACAGGGTGACACCGGGGAGCTGTTTTTT
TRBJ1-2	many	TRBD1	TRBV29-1	CSVGGTGDGYTF	TGCAGCGTTGGGGGGACAGGGGATGGCTACACCTTC
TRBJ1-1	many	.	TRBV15	CATSRDLVEAFF	TGTGCCACCAGCAGAGATCTGGTGGAAGCTTTCTTT
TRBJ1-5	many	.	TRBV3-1	CASSQGDQPQHF	TGTGCCAGCAGCCAGGGCGATCAGCCCCAGCATTTT
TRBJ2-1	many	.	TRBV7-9	CASSLQGNSYNEQFF	TGTGCCAGCAGCTTACAGGGCAATTCCTACAATGAGCAGTTCTTC
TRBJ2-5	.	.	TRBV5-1	CASSFLGPQETQYF	TGCGCCAGCAGCTTTCTGGGGCCTCAAGAGACCCAGTACTTC
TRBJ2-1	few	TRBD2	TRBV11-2	CASSLVTSGRTSYNEQFF	TGTGCCAGCAGCTTAGTTACTAGCGGGCGTACCTCCTACAATGAGCAGTTCTTC
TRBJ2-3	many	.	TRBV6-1	CASSAQAPDTQYF	TGTGCCAGCAGCGCACAAGCCCCCGATACGCAGTATTTT
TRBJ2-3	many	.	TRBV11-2	CASSLVLVGVTPSTDTQYF	TGTGCCAGCAGCTTAGTTTTGGTCGGGGTAACCCCTAGCACAGATACGCAGTATTTT
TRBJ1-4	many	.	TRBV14	CASSQRTAQTEKLFF	TGTGCCAGCAGCCAGAGGACAGCCCAAACTGAAAAACTGTTTTTT
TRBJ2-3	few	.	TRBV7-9	CASSSGTASDTQYF	TGTGCCAGCAGCTCAGGGACGGCATCAGATACGCAGTATTTT
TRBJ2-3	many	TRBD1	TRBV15	CATSSDRGRADTQYF	TGTGCCACCAGCTCGGACAGGGGGCGCGCGGATACGCAGTATTTT
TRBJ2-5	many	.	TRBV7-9	CASSSYQGMGQYF	TGTGCCAGCAGCTCTTACCAGGGGATGGGCCAGTACTTC